What follows describes a single T cell receptor beta chain. No cognate antigen has been identified for it. No base quality values were provided; no much bigger clone lies one nucleotide off. This sample stems from a study of blood T cell repertoires in COVID-19 (TCRdb year 2020). In terms of the full investigation: Samples covering the acute and convalescent phases of COVID-19 were provided by collaborators in the United States, Italy and Spain. The material from the prospective study consisted of cDNA or gDNA derived from T cells, B-cell-depleted T cells, or PBMCs. The samples were drawn from the first 160 participants of the ongoing ImmuneRACE study and from 1,254 subjects provided by 6 global collaborators. The dataset comprised deeply sampled blood TCRbeta repertoires from subjects exposed to, actively infected with, or recovered from COVID-19. The sample metadata nearly always contained a de-identified subject ID, COVID-19 status, age in years and sex. HLA class I and class II types, where available, came from metadata supplied by the sample provider rather than from assay-based typing. The repertoires were released in a freely available public database meant as a resource for research on the immune response to SARS-CoV-2. The paper as a whole reports these results and caveats: Clinical and demographic metadata were provided uncurated, with the amount varying by source and participant.

Each collaborating institution followed its own protocols to collect whole blood in K2EDTA tubes. For TCRbeta analysis, collaborator samples were shipped as frozen whole blood, as isolated PBMCs, or as DNA extracted from either sample type. The junction shows trimming of 2 bases on V and 2 bases on J, plus 4 bases between the germline ends. Its CDR3 holds 12 amino acids, cysteine through valine. The DNA shown is the 36-base CDR3, in frame from base 1. The immunoSEQ Assay, a bias-controlled multiplex PCR, was used to amplify TCRbeta CDR3 regions from genomic DNA. The authors' pipeline ran thus. The number of nucleated cells in each sample was estimated by amplification of reference gene primers within the assay. Sequence reads were collapsed and filtered to measure the absolute abundance of every unique TCRbeta CDR3 rearrangement. For each sample, productive Simpson clonality was calculated by taking the square root of Simpson's diversity index across productive rearrangements. TCRdb re-hosts the immuneACCESS table, in-frame sequences only. Its copies lack some clones; in the studies checked, an unresolved V gene accounts for under half of them, and the cause for the rest is not known. The V and J calls and the clone size are those of that table, but D and trimming were determined from the DNA. Counted in this sample were about 66,000 clones; more than 70% of them appeared once. The ten largest clones represent 6.9% of the sample.

Sequenced: peripheral blood. The sequence was collected from a man between 45 and 60 years old with active COVID-19. The V and J segments used are TRBV6-7 and TRBJ2-7, with the D gene uncertain. TRBV6-7 is filed as an ORF, its function uncertain. This receptor has the CDR3 CASSYLPYEQYV. The bases read TGTGCCAGCAGTTACCTACCCTACGAGCAGTACGTC.